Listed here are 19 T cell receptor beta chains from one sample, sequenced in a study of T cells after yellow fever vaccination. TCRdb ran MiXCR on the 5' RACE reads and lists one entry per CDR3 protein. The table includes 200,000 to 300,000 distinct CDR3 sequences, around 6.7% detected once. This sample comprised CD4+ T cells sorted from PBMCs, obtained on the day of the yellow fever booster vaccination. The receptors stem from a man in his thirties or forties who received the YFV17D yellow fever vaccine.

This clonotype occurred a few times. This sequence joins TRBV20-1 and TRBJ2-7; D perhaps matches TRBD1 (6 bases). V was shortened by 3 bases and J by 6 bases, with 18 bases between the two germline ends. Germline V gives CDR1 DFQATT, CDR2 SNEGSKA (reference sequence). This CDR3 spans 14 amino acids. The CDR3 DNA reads TGCAGTGCTAGCCTTAAAAACAGGGAAGGCGAGCAGTACTTC. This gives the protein CSASLKNREGEQYF.

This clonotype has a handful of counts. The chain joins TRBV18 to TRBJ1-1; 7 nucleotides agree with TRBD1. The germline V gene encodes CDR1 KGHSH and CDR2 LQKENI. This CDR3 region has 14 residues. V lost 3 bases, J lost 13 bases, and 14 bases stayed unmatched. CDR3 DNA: TGTGCCAGCTCACCGACAGGGCGCGCAGAGGTTGATTTCTTT. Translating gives CASSPTGRAEVDFF.

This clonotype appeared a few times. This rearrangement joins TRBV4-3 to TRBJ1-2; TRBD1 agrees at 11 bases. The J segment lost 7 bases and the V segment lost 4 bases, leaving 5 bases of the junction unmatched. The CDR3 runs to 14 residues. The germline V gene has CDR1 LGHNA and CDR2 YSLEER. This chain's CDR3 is CASSRRGTGGGYTF. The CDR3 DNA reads TGCGCCAGCAGCCGGCGCGGGACAGGGGGTGGCTACACCTTC.

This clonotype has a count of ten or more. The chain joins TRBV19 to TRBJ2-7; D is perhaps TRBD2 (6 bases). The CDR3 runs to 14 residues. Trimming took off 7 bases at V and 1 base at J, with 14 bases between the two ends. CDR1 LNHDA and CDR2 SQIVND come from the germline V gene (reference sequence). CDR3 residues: CASKPGAWSYEQYF. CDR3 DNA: TGTGCCAGTAAGCCGGGAGCTTGGTCCTACGAGCAGTACTTC.

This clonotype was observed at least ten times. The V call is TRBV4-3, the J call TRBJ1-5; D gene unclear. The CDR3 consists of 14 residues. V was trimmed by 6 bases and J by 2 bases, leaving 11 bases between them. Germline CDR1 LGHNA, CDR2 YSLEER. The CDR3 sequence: CASSLDTRNQPQHF. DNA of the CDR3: TGCGCCAGCAGTCTCGACACGCGCAATCAGCCCCAGCATTTT.

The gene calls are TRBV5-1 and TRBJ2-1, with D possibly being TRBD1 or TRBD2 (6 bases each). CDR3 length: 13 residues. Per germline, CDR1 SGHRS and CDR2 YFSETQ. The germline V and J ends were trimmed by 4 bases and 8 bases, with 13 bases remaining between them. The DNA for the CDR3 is TGCGCCAGCAGCGGAACTAGGGGGGATGAGCAGTTCTTC. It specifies CASSGTRGDEQFF.

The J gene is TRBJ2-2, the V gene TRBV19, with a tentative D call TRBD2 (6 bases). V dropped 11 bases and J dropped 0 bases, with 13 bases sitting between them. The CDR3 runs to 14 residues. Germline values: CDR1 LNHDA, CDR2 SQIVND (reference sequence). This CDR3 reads CACTRGSNTGELFF. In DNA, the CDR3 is TGTGCCTGCACGCGGGGCTCGAACACCGGGGAGCTGTTTTTT.

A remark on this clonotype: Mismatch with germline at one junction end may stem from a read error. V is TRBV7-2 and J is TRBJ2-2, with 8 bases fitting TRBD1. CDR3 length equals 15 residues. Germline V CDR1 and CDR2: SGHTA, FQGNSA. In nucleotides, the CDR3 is TGTGCCAGCATCTTAGCGGACAGGGTGTCCGGGGAGCTGTTTTTT. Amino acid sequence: CASILADRVSGELFF.

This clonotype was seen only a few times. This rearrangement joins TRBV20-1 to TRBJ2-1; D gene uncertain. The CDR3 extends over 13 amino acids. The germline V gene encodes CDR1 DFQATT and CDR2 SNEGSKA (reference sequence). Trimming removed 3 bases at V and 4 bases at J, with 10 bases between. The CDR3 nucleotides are TGCAGTGCTAGTCTGAGCTTGTACAATGAGCAGTTCTTC. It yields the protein CSASLSLYNEQFF.

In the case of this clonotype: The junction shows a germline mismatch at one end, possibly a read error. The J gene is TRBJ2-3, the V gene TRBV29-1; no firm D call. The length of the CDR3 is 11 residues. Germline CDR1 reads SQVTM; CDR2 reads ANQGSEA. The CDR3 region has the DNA TGCAACGTTCGCGATTTAAATACGCAGTATTTT. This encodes CNVRDLNTQYF.

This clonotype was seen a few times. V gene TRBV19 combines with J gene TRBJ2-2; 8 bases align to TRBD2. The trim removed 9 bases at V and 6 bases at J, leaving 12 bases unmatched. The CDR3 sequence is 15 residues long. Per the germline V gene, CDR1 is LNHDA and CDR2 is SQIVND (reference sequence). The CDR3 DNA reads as TGTGCCAGCAGAGCGGGAGCGCTCCGATCCGGGGAGCTGTTTTTT. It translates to CASRAGALRSGELFF.

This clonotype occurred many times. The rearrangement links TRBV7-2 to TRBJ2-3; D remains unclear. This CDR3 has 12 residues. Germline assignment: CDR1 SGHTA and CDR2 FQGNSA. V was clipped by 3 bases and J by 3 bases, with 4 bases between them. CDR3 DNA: TGTGCCAGCAGCTTTTGGACAGATACGCAGTATTTT. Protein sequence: CASSFWTDTQYF.

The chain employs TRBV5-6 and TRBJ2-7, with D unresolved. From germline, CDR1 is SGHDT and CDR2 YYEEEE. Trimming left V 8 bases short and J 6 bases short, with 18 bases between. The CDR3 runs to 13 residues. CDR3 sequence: CASGPQPAAEQYF. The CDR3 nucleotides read TGTGCCAGTGGCCCGCAGCCAGCAGCCGAGCAGTACTTC.

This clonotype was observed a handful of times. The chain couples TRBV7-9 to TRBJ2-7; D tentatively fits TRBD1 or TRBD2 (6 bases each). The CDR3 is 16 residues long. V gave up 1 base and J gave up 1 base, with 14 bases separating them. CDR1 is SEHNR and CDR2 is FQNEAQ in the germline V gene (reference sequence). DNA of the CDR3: TGTGCCAGCAGCTTAGTTCCGGGGGCTATGTCCTACGAGCAGTACTTC. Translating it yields CASSLVPGAMSYEQYF.

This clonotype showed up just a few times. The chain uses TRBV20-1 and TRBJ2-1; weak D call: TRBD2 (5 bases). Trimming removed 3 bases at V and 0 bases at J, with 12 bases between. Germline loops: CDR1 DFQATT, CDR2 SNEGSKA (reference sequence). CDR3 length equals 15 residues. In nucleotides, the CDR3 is TGCAGTGCTAGCGCCCCGGGAAGCTCCTACAATGAGCAGTTCTTC. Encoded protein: CSASAPGSSYNEQFF.

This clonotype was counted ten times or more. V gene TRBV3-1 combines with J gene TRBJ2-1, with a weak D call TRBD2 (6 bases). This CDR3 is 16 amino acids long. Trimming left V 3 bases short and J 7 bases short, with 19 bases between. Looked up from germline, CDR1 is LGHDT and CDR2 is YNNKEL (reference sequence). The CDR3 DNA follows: TGTGCCAGCAGCCATCCTCTAACGGGAGTGGCGAATGAGCAGTTCTTC. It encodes CASSHPLTGVANEQFF.

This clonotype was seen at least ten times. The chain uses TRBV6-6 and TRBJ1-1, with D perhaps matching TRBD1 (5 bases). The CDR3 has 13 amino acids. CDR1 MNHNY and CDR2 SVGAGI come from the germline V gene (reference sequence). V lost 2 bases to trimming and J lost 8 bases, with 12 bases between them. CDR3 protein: CASSYPRTSEAFF. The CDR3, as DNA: TGTGCCAGCAGTTACCCCCGGACATCAGAAGCTTTCTTT.

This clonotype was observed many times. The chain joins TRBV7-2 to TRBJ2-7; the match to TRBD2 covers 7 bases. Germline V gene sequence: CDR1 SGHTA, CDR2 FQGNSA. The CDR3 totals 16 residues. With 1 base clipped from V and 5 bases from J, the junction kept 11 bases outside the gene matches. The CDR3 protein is CASSLEFGGSKNEQYF. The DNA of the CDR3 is TGTGCCAGCAGCTTAGAGTTTGGCGGGAGCAAAAACGAGCAGTACTTC.

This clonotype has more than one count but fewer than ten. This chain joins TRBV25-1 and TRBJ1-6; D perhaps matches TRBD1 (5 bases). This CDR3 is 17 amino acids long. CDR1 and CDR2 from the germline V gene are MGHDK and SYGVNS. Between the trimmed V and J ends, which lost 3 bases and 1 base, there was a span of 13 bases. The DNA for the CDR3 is TGTGCCAGCAGTGAGGGGCCGCGGGAATCCTATAATTCACCCCTCCACTTT. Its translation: CASSEGPRESYNSPLHF. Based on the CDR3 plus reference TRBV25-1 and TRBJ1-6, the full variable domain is EADIYQTPRYLVIGTGKKITLECSQTMGHDKMYWYQQDPGMELHLIHYSYGVNSTEKGDLSSESTVSRIRTEHFPLTLESARPSHTSQYLCASSEGPRESYNSPLHFGNGTRLTVT.